This T cell receptor (beta chain) was sequenced in a study of T-cell reconstitution after alpha-beta-depleted transplantation in children. This clonotype has at least ten counts. CDR3 length: 17 residues. Germline assignment: CDR1 SGHAT and CDR2 FQNNGV. With V trimmed by 3 bases and J by 3 bases, 8 bases remained unmatched. Preparation of the TCRbeta library involved a method that used unique molecular identifiers. TCRdb processed the PCR reads anew with MiXCR; each CDR3 protein has one entry. Of some 600,000 distinct CDR3 sequences in the sample, 16% were seen once. This receptor was obtained from a human donor who donated a stem cell graft to a child with acute myeloid leukemia. This specimen consisted of PBMCs from the stem cell graft donor, obtained from the stem cell graft. This chain connects TRBV11-2 to TRBJ2-5; 12 bases line up with TRBD2. The CDR3 reads CASSFRPTSGGEETQYF. CDR3 coding DNA: TGTGCCAGCAGCTTTCGGCCGACTAGCGGGGGTGAAGAGACCCAGTACTTC.